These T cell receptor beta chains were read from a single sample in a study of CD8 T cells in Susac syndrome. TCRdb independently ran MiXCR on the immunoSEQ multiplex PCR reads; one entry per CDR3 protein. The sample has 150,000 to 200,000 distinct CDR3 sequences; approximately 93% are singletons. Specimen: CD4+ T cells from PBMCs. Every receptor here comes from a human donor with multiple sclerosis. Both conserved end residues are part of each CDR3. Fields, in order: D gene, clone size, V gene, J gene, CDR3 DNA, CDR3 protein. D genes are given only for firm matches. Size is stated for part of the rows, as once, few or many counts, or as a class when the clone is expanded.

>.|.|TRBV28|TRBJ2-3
TGTGCCAGCAGGGCCGGGACCCGAGGCACAGATACGCAGTATTTT
CASRAGTRGTDTQYF
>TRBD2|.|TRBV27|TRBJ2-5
TGTGCCAGCAGTAGGACTAGCGGGCAGGCGGCCCAGTACTTC
CASSRTSGQAAQYF
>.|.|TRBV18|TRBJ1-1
TGTGCCAGCTCACCGAGCCCGATGAACACTGAAGCTTTCTTT
CASSPSPMNTEAFF
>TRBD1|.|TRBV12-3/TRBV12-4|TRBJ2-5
TGTGCCAGCAGTGGCACCGGGACAGGGGAGACCCAGTACTTC
CASSGTGTGETQYF
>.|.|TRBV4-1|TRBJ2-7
TGCGCCAGCAGCCAATTCGCTCAGGGTCAGAGCTCCTACGAGCAGTACTTC
CASSQFAQGQSSYEQYF
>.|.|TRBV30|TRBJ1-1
TGTGCCTGGACCGGTCGGCTATACACTGAAGCTTTCTTT
CAWTGRLYTEAFF
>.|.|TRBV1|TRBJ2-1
TGCACCAGCAGCTTTTACACCGGGACTAGCCGCCACAATGAGCAGTTCTTC
CTSSFYTGTSRHNEQFF
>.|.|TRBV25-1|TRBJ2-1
TGTGCCAGCAGTGACTTTGCGAAGCAGTTCTTC
CASSDFAKQFF
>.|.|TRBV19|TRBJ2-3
TGTGCCAGTAGTATTACTATACACGATACGCAGTATTTT
CASSITIHDTQYF
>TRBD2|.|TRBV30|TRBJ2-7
TGTGCCTTACACGGGACTAGCGGGGCGGAGAGGACCTACGAGCAGTACTTC
CALHGTSGAERTYEQYF
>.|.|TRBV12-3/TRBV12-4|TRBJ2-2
TGTGCCAGCCGCCAGCCAGGGTTTAACACCGGGGAGCTGTTTTTT
CASRQPGFNTGELFF
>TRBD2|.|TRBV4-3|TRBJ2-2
TGCGCCAGCAGCCAAGATTTTGCGGGAGGAAACACCGGGGAGCTGTTTTTT
CASSQDFAGGNTGELFF
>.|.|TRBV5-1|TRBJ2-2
TGCGCCAGCAGCTTGGATGGGGGGACCGGGGAGCTGTTTTTT
CASSLDGGTGELFF
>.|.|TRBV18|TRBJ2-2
TGTGCCAGCTCACCACCAAGCACCGGGGAGCTGTTTTTT
CASSPPSTGELFF
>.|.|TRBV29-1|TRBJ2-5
TGCAGCGCCCGAAGGGGACCAGGGCGAGAGACCCAGTACTTC
CSARRGPGRETQYF
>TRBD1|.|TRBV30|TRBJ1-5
TGTGCCTGGGGGCAACAGGGGTTTGAGCCCCAGCATTTT
CAWGQQGFEPQHF
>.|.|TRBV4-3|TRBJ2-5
TGCGCCAGCAGCCAAGGCGCGGTGGCGGGGCAAGAGACCCAGTACTTC
CASSQGAVAGQETQYF
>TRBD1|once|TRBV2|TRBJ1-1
TGTGCCAGCAGTCAAGCCGGGACAGGGAATACTGAAGCTTTCTTT
CASSQAGTGNTEAFF
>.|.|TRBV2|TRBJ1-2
TGTGCCAGCAGTGACGGGAACGTCTATGGCTACACCTTC
CASSDGNVYGYTF
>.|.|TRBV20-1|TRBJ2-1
TGCAGTGCTGCCCCCTCTACAGGGAATGAGCAGTTCTTC
CSAAPSTGNEQFF
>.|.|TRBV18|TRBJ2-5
TGTGCCAGCTCACCCACTGCGGGGCCACAAGAGACCCAGTACTTC
CASSPTAGPQETQYF
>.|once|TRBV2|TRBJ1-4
TGTGCCAGCAGTTCCAGGGCGAAAGGTGAAAAACTGTTTTTT
CASSSRAKGEKLFF
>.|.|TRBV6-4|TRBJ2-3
TGTGCCAGCAGTCTCCGGCGCGTCCTGGATACGCAGTATTTT
CASSLRRVLDTQYF
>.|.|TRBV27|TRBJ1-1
TGTGCCAGCAGTCCCGGGACAAGCATCACTGAAGCTTTCTTT
CASSPGTSITEAFF
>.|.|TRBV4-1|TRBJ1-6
TGCGCCAGCAGCCTAGACGGAGACAGCTCCTATAATTCACCCCTCCACTTT
CASSLDGDSSYNSPLHF
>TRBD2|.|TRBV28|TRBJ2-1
TGTGCCAGCAGTCGAGGACTAGCGGGAGTCTATGAGCAGTTCTTC
CASSRGLAGVYEQFF
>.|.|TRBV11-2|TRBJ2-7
TGTGCCAGCACTATACTCGGGGTATCCTACGAGCAGTACTTC
CASTILGVSYEQYF
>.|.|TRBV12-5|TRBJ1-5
TGTGCTAGTGGTTTGGGTGGTCAGCCCCAGCATTTT
CASGLGGQPQHF
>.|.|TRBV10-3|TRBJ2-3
TGTGCCATCAGCCGACTAACAATCACAGATACGCAGTATTTT
CAISRLTITDTQYF
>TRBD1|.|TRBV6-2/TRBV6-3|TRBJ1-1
TGTGCCAGCTTTCAACAGGGGCAGCCGAACACTGAAGCTTTCTTT
CASFQQGQPNTEAFF
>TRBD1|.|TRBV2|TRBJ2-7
TGTGCCAGCAGCGGAACAGGGGAATCCTACGAGCAGTACTTC
CASSGTGESYEQYF
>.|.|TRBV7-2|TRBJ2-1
TGTGCCAGCAGCAGGGACTTTTATTACAATGAGCAGTTCTTC
CASSRDFYYNEQFF